The rows below give T cell receptor beta chains drawn from one sample of a study of CD8+ T cells in alopecia areata. Produced via immunoSEQ multiplex PCR; TCRdb's table is partial and in-frame only. The sample carries about 130,000 clones, approximately 49% recorded once. Specimen: CD8+ T cells sorted from blood, collected at week 0. These receptors were obtained from a human donor with alopecia areata. Both conserved end residues are part of each CDR3.

J gene | V gene | CDR3 protein
TRBJ1-4 | TRBV7-8 | CASSYGQGAGEKLFF
TRBJ2-1 | TRBV9 | CASRGMSSYNEQFF
TRBJ1-1 | TRBV14 | CASSYEGGRGHTEAFF
TRBJ2-5 | TRBV4-2 | CASSQVWEEGLQETQYF
TRBJ2-3 | TRBV6-5 | CASSYSWGERTDTQYF
TRBJ1-2 | TRBV11-2 | CASSSVLGQLDYTF
TRBJ1-2 | TRBV29-1 | CSVGGIYGYTF
TRBJ1-2 | TRBV27 | CASSLGQEGYGYTF
TRBJ1-1 | TRBV5-6 | CASSLGHVNTEAFF
TRBJ1-1 | TRBV11-1 | CASSSPDLTEAFF
TRBJ1-1 | TRBV29-1 | CSVRRQNRAFF
TRBJ1-5 | TRBV5-6 | CASSLEGQGHQPQHF
TRBJ1-1 | TRBV19 | CASSIVLGGDEAFF
TRBJ2-7 | TRBV30 | CAWSIPSGGTYEQYF
TRBJ2-7 | TRBV7-8 | CASSLLASYEQYF
TRBJ2-7 | TRBV11-2 | CASSLGQGGTYEQYF
TRBJ2-5 | TRBV23-1 | CASGQGRQETQYF
TRBJ2-7 | TRBV10-3 | CAISESALYEQYF
TRBJ2-1 | TRBV5-4 | CASSLAVASLNNEQFF
TRBJ2-2 | TRBV5-6 | CASSPRRAGELFF
TRBJ1-4 | TRBV4-1 | CASSQMAGETEKLFF
TRBJ1-2 | TRBV27 | CASSHQPTGHFDYGYTF
TRBJ1-2 | TRBV27 | CASSFWTGGPTHGYTF
TRBJ1-2 | TRBV27 | CASSSGGYGYTF
TRBJ2-3 | TRBV15 | CATSRERGLTQYF
TRBJ2-1 | TRBV19 | CASSSGPSSYNEQFF
TRBJ1-1 | TRBV30 | CAWSAWGLTEAFF
TRBJ2-3 | TRBV13 | CASSGSGGYTDTQYF
TRBJ2-3 | TRBV13 | CASSARDSTDTQYF
TRBJ2-7 | TRBV15 | CATSRENPYEQYF
TRBJ2-2 | TRBV5-4 | CASSSQGASGELFF
TRBJ2-1 | TRBV6-5 | CASSVGDNEQFF
TRBJ2-3 | TRBV7-8 | CASSDRLAGGHIKDTDTQYF
TRBJ2-3 | TRBV6-5 | CASSWVSRADTQYF
TRBJ2-7 | TRBV6-5 | CASNLRDRSDEQYF
TRBJ2-5 | TRBV29-1 | CSVEGRGGQETQYF
TRBJ1-5 | TRBV4-1 | CASSQDSEEPQHF
TRBJ2-7 | TRBV4-2 | CASSQDGPPILYF
TRBJ2-5 | TRBV9 | CASSVARTEVPGETQYF
TRBJ1-1 | TRBV6-5 | CASSYGTWTEAFF
TRBJ2-7 | TRBV5-1 | CASSVRLGSSYEQYF
TRBJ2-7 | TRBV29-1 | CSASGTGTYEQYF